A single sample is the source of the 14 T cell receptor beta chains below, sequenced in a study of cytomegalovirus exposure and HLA in healthy donors (dated by TCRdb to about 2017). Preparation of the library involved the immunoSEQ multiplex PCR assay. A mixture of 60 forward primers for TCR Vbeta segments and 13 reverse primers for TCR Jbeta segments was used in the multiplex PCR. The table comes from immuneACCESS by way of TCRdb, which keeps in-frame sequences with V and J called. Part of the clones is missing from these tables; in studies checked, under half for an unresolved V gene and the rest for unknown reasons. The sample table holds under 300,000 clones, of which roughly 89% were seen once. The biggest ten clones account for almost 4% of the sample. What was sequenced was PBMCs. All receptors come from a man aged 40-55 years in good health and CMV-seropositive.

V usage is TRBV5-4 and J usage is TRBJ2-5, with 9 bases matching TRBD1. The CDR3 sequence is 15 residues long. The V segment lost 4 bases and the J segment 4 bases; nucleotides outside the gene matches: 8. Germline assignment: CDR1 SGHNT and CDR2 YYREEE (reference sequence). CDR3 DNA: TGTGCCAGCAGCCAGGGGAACAGGGGGCGAGAGACCCAGTACTTC. Protein product: CASSQGNRGRETQYF. Full variable domain (remainder filled in from reference TRBV5-4 and TRBJ2-5): ETGVTQSPTHLIKTRGQQVTLRCSSQSGHNTVSWYQQALGQGPQFIFQYYREEENGRGNFPPRFSGLQFPNYSSELNVNALELDDSALYLCASSQGNRGRETQYFGPGTRLLVL.

This chain uses TRBV5-4 with TRBJ2-6; 7 bases agree with TRBD1. V lost 3 bases, J lost 0 bases, and 12 bases stayed unmatched. The CDR3 is made up of 19 amino acids. CDR1 is SGHNT and CDR2 is YYREEE in the germline V gene (reference sequence). As DNA, the CDR3 is TGTGCCAGCAGCTCCGTCTTACAGGGGTGGGCCTCTGGGGCCAACGTCCTGACTTTC. Its protein is CASSSVLQGWASGANVLTF.

The V gene is TRBV4-3, the J gene TRBJ2-7, with D maybe TRBD1 (5 bases). The CDR3 extends over 15 amino acids. CDR1 LGHNA and CDR2 YSLEER come from the germline V gene. V dropped 0 bases and J dropped 2 bases, with 11 bases sitting between them. The CDR3 DNA reads as TGCGCCAGCAGCCAAGAACCAGGGCCTCCCTACGAGCAGTACTTC. Its translation: CASSQEPGPPYEQYF.

The J gene is TRBJ2-1, the V gene TRBV28; D gene unclear. This CDR3 region has 16 residues. V lost 7 bases and J 0 bases, leaving 16 bases between the germline ends. CDR1 MDHEN and CDR2 SYDVKM come from the germline V gene. CDR3 DNA sequence: TGTGCCAGCAATTTTAGGCGGATTAGCTCCTACAATGAGCAGTTCTTC. Translated: CASNFRRISSYNEQFF.

The V call is TRBV10-2, the J call TRBJ2-7, with D maybe TRBD2 (7 bases). The CDR3 length is 13 residues. CDR1 is WSHSY and CDR2 is SAAADI in the germline V gene. V was trimmed by 11 bases and J by 0 bases, leaving 14 bases between them. The CDR3 sequence: CAAGASSSYEQYF. CDR3 DNA sequence: TGCGCCGCGGGGGCTAGCAGCTCCTACGAGCAGTACTTC.

The chain links TRBV19 to TRBJ2-7; D is uncertain. The CDR3 has 14 residues. Between the trimmed V and J ends, which lost 6 bases and 1 base, there was a span of 13 bases. CDR1 is LNHDA and CDR2 is SQIVND in the germline V gene (reference sequence). The CDR3 bases are TGTGCCAGTAGCCCTTCATCCGGGTCCTACGAGCAGTACTTC. It encodes CASSPSSGSYEQYF.

On this clone: Mismatch with germline at one junction end may stem from a read error. The chain has TRBV7-9 and TRBJ2-7; tentative D call: TRBD1 (7 bases). The CDR3 has 15 amino acids. CDR1 and CDR2 from the germline V gene are SEHNR and FQNEAQ (reference sequence). The CDR3 region is CSSSLGGGNSYEQYF. The DNA of the CDR3 is TGTTCCAGCAGCTTAGGGGGCGGGAACTCCTACGAGCAGTACTTC. The whole variable domain, filled in from reference TRBV7-9 and TRBJ2-7, reads DTGVSQNPRHKITKRGQNVTFRCDPISEHNRLYWYRQTLGQGPEFLTYFQNEAQLEKSRLLSDRFSAERPKGSFSTLEIQRTEQGDSAMYLCSSSLGGGNSYEQYFGPGTRLTVT.

This rearrangement joins TRBV4-1 to TRBJ2-2; D is ambiguous. V was shortened by 3 bases and J by 2 bases, with 10 bases between the two germline ends. Germline CDR1 MGHRA, CDR2 YSYEKL. The CDR3 sequence is 15 residues long. The CDR3 loop is CASSHLYRNTGELFF. CDR3 bases: TGCGCCAGCAGCCACCTCTACAGAAACACCGGGGAGCTGTTTTTT.

The chain has TRBV7-9 and TRBJ1-1; no definite D call. Trimming removed 4 bases from V and 0 bases from J, with 15 bases in between. Germline CDR1 SEHNR, CDR2 FQNEAQ (reference sequence). The CDR3 is 16 residues long. The CDR3 reads CASSSRNPTLNTEAFF. The CDR3 nucleotides read TGTGCCAGCAGCTCCCGAAATCCCACTTTGAACACTGAAGCTTTCTTT. Using reference TRBV7-9 and TRBJ1-1 for the parts outside the CDR3, the full variable domain is DTGVSQNPRHKITKRGQNVTFRCDPISEHNRLYWYRQTLGQGPEFLTYFQNEAQLEKSRLLSDRFSAERPKGSFSTLEIQRTEQGDSAMYLCASSSRNPTLNTEAFFGQGTRLTVV.

This clone was recorded a few times. The rearrangement uses TRBV5-6 and TRBJ1-2, with TRBD1 matching over 10 bases. Germline assignment: CDR1 SGHDT and CDR2 YYEEEE. J lost 4 bases, V lost 4 bases, and 4 bases had no gene match. This CDR3 comprises 14 residues. The CDR3 nucleotides read TGTGCCAGCAGCAGGGGACAGGGGCGCTATGGCTACACCTTC. Its protein is CASSRGQGRYGYTF.

The chain couples TRBV10-1 to TRBJ2-1; 8 nucleotides line up with TRBD2. Germline V gives CDR1 WNHNN, CDR2 SYGVQD (reference sequence). The ends lost 0 bases at V and 5 bases at J; junction bases unmatched: 15. The CDR3 is 19 amino acids. CDR3 loop: CASSESPAMSAGDDNEQFF. As DNA, the CDR3 is TGCGCCAGCAGTGAGTCCCCCGCTATGTCAGCGGGGGACGACAATGAGCAGTTCTTC.

The chain joins TRBV14 to TRBJ1-2, with 11 bases identical to TRBD1. The length of the CDR3 is 15 residues. The ends lost 4 bases at V and 4 bases at J; junction bases unmatched: 5. Germline CDR1 reads SGHDN; CDR2 reads FVKESK. The DNA for the CDR3 is TGTGCCAGCAGCCCCGGGACAGGGGGAACCTATGGCTACACCTTC. Encoded protein: CASSPGTGGTYGYTF.

V usage is TRBV27 and J usage is TRBJ1-1; D possibly corresponds to TRBD1 (5 bases). The CDR3 consists of 15 residues. Trimming removed 1 base from V and 5 bases from J, with 14 bases in between. Germline V CDR1 and CDR2: MNHEY, SMNVEV (reference sequence). CDR3 region: CASSLFGGSNTEAFF. CDR3 nucleotide sequence: TGTGCCAGCAGTTTATTCGGGGGGAGTAATACTGAAGCTTTCTTT.

The CDR3 DNA sequence: TGTGCCAGCAGCTCCGAGGGGGGACAGGGGAACACTGAAGCTTTCTTT. It translates to CASSSEGGQGNTEAFF. The chain carries TRBV7-8 and TRBJ1-1; 9 bases map to TRBD1. Germline V gives CDR1 SGHVS, CDR2 FQNEAQ. Losses at the gene ends were 4 bases for V and 1 base for J; bases not matched to a gene: 7. The CDR3 contains 16 residues.